This TCR beta chain was captured by sequencing in a study of shared clonotypes between healthy human individuals. Libraries were prepared by immunoSEQ multiplex PCR; TCRdb keeps only in-frame clonotypes and omits some of them. Among 110,000 or so clones listed, approximately 70% were seen once. CDR1 LGHNA and CDR2 YNFKEQ come from the germline V gene. V lost 5 bases and J lost 3; bases outside the gene matches: 7. The CDR3 has 14 residues. This sequence was found in a woman in her 30s in good health. What was sequenced was memory CD8+ T cells sorted from blood. As for subset: CD45RO+ cells pooled with CCR7-negative TemRA cells. The genes are TRBV4-2 and TRBJ2-7, with TRBD1 identical over 7 bases. In DNA, the CDR3 is TGTGCCAGCAGCACCCGACAGGGTTTCTACGAGCAGTACTTC. Its protein product is CASSTRQGFYEQYF.